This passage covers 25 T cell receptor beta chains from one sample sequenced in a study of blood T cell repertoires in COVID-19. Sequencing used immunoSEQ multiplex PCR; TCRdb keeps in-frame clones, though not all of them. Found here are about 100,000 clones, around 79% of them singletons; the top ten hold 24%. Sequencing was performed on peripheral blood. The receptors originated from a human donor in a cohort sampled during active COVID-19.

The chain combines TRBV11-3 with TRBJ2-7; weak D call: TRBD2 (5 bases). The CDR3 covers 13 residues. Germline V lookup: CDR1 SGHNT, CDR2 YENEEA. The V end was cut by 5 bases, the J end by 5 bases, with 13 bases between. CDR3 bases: TGTGCCAGCAGCACCGGGGTGGGCGACGAGCAGTACTTC. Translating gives CASSTGVGDEQYF.

CDR3 sequence reads: CASSLGQGTDTQYF. CDR3 DNA sequence: TGTGCCAGCAGTTTAGGACAGGGTACAGATACGCAGTATTTT. The gene calls are TRBV27 and TRBJ2-3; 8 bases line up with TRBD1. J was trimmed by 3 bases and V by 2 bases; bases with no gene match: 1. Germline V lookup: CDR1 MNHEY, CDR2 SMNVEV (reference sequence). The CDR3 is 14 amino acids.

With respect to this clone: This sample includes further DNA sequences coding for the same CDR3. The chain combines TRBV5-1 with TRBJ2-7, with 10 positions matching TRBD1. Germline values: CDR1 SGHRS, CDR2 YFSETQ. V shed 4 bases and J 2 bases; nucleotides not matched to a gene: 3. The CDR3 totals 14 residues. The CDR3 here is CASSPGQGAYEQYF. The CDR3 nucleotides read TGCGCCAGCAGCCCCGGACAGGGGGCCTACGAGCAGTACTTC.

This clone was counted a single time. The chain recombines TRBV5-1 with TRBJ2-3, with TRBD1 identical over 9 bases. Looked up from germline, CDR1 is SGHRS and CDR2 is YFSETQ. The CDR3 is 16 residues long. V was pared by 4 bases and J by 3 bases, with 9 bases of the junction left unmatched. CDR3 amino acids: CASSAGTGWDTDTQYF. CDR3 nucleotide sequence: TGCGCCAGCAGCGCAGGGACAGGGTGGGATACAGATACGCAGTATTTT.

This CDR3 is CASSQDLEAGEETQYF. CDR3 DNA sequence: TGTGCCAGCAGCCAAGACCTGGAGGCGGGGGAAGAGACCCAGTACTTC. The chain links TRBV3-1 (or the pseudogene TRBV3-2) to TRBJ2-5; 7 positions match TRBD2. Germline CDR1 is LGHDT and CDR2 is YNNKEL (reference sequence). The CDR3 length is 16 residues. The trim removed 0 bases at V and 3 bases at J, leaving 7 bases unmatched.

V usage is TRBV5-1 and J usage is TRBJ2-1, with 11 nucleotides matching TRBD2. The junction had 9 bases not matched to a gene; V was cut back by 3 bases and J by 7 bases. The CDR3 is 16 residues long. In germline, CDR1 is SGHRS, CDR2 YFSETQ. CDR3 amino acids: CASSSVAGGLGNEQFF. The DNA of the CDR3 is TGCGCCAGCAGCTCAGTAGCGGGAGGGCTGGGAAATGAGCAGTTCTTC.

The CDR3 region has the DNA TGCGCCAGCAGCTCCCTAGCGGGAAGGAATGAGCAGTTCTTC. It yields the protein CASSSLAGRNEQFF. The chain combines TRBV5-1 with TRBJ2-1; 9 bases are a match to TRBD2. V trimming: 3 bases; J trimming: 7 bases; junction bases outside the gene matches: 5. Germline CDR1 is SGHRS and CDR2 is YFSETQ. CDR3 length equals 14 residues. The full variable domain, with the rest looked up from reference TRBV5-1 and TRBJ2-1, is KAGVTQTPRYLIKTRGQQVTLSCSPISGHRSVSWYQQTPGQGLQFLFEYFSETQRNKGNFPGRFSGRQFSNSRSEMNVSTLELGDSALYLCASSSLAGRNEQFFGPGTRLTVL.

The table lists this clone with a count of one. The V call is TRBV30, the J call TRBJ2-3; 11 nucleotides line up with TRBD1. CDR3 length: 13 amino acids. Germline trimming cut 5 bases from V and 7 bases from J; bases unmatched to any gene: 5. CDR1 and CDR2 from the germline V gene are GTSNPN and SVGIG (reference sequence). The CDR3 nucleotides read TGTGCCTGGGGACGGGACAGGGGGAATACGCAGTATTTT. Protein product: CAWGRDRGNTQYF.

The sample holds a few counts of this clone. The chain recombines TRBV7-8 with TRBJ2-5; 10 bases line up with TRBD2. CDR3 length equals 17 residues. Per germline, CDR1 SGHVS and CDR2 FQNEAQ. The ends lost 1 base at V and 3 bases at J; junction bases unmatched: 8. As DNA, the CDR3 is TGTGCCAGCAGCTTAGGTCCTCCCCTAGCGGGAGAAGAGACCCAGTACTTC. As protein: CASSLGPPLAGEETQYF.

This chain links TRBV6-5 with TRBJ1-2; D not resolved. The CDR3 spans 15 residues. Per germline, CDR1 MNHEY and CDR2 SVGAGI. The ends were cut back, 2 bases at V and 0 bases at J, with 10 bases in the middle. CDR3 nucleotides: TGTGCCAGCAGTTACCGGGGAGAGTCTAACTATGGCTACACCTTC. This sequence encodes CASSYRGESNYGYTF.

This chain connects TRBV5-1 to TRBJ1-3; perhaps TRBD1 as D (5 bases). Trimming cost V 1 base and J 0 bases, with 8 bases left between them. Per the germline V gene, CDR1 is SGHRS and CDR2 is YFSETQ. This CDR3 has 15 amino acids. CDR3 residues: CASSLIGGSGNTIYF. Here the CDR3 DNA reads TGCGCCAGCAGCTTGATCGGGGGCTCTGGAAACACCATATATTTT. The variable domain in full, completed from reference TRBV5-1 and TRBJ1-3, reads KAGVTQTPRYLIKTRGQQVTLSCSPISGHRSVSWYQQTPGQGLQFLFEYFSETQRNKGNFPGRFSGRQFSNSRSEMNVSTLELGDSALYLCASSLIGGSGNTIYFGEGSWLTVV.

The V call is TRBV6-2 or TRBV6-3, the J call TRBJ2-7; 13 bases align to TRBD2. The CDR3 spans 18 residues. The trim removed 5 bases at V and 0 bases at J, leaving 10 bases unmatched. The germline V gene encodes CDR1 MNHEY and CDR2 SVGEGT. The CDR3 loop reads CASSTGGLAGRLSYEQYF. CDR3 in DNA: TGTGCCAGCAGTACTGGGGGACTAGCGGGACGCCTCTCCTACGAGCAGTACTTC.

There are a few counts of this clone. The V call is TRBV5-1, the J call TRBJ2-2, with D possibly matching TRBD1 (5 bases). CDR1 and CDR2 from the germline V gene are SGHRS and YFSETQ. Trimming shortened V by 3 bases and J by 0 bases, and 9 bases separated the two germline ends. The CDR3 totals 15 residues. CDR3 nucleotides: TGCGCCAGCAGCTATGACAGCCCGAACACCGGGGAGCTGTTTTTT. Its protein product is CASSYDSPNTGELFF.

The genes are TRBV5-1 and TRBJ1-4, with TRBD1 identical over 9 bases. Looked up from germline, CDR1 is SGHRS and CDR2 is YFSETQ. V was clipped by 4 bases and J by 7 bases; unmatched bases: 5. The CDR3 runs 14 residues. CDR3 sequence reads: CASSVGQGPEKLFF. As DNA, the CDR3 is TGCGCCAGCAGCGTGGGACAGGGCCCTGAAAAACTGTTTTTT.

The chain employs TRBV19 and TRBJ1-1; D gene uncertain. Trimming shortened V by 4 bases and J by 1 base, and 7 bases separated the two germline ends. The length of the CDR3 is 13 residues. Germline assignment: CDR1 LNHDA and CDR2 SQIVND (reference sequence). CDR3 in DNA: TGTGCCAGTAGTACCTCCGGGAACACTGAAGCTTTCTTT. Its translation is CASSTSGNTEAFF.

CDR3: CASSMTSGTYEQYF. CDR3 coding DNA: TGCGCCAGCAGTATGACTAGCGGGACGTACGAGCAGTACTTC. This chain uses TRBV5-1 with TRBJ2-7; 11 bases are a match to TRBD2. Trimming took 5 bases from V and 4 from J; bases not matched to a gene: 5. The V gene's germline CDR1 is SGHRS and CDR2 YFSETQ. The CDR3 covers 14 residues.

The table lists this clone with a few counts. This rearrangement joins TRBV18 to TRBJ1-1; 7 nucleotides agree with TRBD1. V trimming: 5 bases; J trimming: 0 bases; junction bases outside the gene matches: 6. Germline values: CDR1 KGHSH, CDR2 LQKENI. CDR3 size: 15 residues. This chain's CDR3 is CASSAETGMNTEAFF. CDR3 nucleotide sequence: TGTGCCAGCTCAGCAGAGACAGGGATGAACACTGAAGCTTTCTTT.

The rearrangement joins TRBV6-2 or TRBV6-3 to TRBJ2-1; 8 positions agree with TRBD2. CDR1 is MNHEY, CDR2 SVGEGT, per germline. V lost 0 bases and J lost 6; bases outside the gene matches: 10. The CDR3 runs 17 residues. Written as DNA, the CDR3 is TGTGCCAGCAGTTACTCCGCCAGCGGGAGAATTCCCAATGAGCAGTTCTTC. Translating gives CASSYSASGRIPNEQFF.

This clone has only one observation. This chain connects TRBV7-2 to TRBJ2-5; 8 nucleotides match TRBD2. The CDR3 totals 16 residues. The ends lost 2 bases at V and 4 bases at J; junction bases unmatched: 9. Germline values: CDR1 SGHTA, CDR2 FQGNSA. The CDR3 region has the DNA TGTGCCAGCAGCTTAATTGGCAGCGGGAGTGGAGAGACCCAGTACTTC. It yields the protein CASSLIGSGSGETQYF.

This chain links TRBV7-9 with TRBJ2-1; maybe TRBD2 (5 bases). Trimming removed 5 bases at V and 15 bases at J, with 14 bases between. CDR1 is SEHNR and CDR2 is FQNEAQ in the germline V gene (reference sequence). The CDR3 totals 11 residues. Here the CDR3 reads CASSRGQVPFF. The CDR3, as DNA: TGTGCCAGCAGCCGCGGGCAGGTACCGTTCTTC.

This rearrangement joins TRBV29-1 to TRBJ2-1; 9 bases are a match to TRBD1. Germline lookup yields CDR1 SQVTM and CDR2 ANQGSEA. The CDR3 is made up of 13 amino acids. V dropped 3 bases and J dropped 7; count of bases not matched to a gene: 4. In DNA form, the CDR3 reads TGCAGCGTTGAGCCCGGGACAGGGAATGAGCAGTTCTTC. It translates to CSVEPGTGNEQFF.

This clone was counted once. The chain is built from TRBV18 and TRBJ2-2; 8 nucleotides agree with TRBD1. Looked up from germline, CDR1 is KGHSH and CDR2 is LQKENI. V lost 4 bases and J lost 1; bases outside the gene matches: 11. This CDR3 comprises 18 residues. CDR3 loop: CASSLLFRGQENTGELFF. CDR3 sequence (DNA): TGTGCCAGCTCACTTCTTTTCAGGGGGCAGGAGAACACCGGGGAGCTGTTTTTT.

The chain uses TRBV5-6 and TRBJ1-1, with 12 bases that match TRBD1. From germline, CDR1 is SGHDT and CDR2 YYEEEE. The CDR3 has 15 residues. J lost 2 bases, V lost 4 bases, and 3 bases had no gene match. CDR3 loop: CASSGDRGHNTEAFF. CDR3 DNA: TGTGCCAGCAGCGGGGACAGGGGGCACAACACTGAAGCTTTCTTT.

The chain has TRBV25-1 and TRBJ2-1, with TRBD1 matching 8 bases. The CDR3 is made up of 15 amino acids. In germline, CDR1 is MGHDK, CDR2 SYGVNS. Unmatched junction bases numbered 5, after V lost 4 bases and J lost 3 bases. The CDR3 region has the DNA TGTGCCAGCAGTGGACGGACAGGGCGCTACAATGAGCAGTTCTTC. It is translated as CASSGRTGRYNEQFF.

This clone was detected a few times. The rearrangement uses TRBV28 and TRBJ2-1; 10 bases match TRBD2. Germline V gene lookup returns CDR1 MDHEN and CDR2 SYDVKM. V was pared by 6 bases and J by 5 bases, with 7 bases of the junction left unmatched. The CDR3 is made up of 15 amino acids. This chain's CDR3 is CASRTSGRPNNEQFF. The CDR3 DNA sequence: TGTGCCAGCAGGACTAGCGGGCGCCCAAACAATGAGCAGTTCTTC.